A selection of T cell receptor beta chains follows, all from one sample in a study of blood T cell repertoires in COVID-19. Sequencing used immunoSEQ multiplex PCR; TCRdb keeps in-frame clones, though not all of them. The table includes 150,000 to 200,000 clones, approximately 84% detected once. What was sequenced was peripheral blood. The receptors were sampled from a woman aged 80 or over with COVID-19, enrolled during active disease. The CDR3 runs from the conserved cysteine through the conserved F or W. A D gene is named only where the DNA matches it firmly.

length,D,J,V,CDR3
10,.,TRBJ1-2,TRBV18,CASSGQGYTF
17,TRBD1,TRBJ2-1,TRBV6-2/TRBV6-3,CASSYWGQGRGYNEQFF
14,TRBD2,TRBJ2-5,TRBV18,CASSPGLPQETQYF
15,TRBD2,TRBJ2-5,TRBV18,CASSPKRGGQETQYF
14,.,TRBJ2-3,TRBV6-2/TRBV6-3,CASSFLGGTDTQYF
15,.,TRBJ2-3,TRBV5-1,CASSLGGMEGDTQYF
16,TRBD2,TRBJ2-7,TRBV5-6,CASSLDTGTSPYEQYF
19,.,TRBJ2-2,TRBV21-1,CASSKGRTGGEVDTGELFF
17,.,TRBJ1-2,TRBV28,CASSSQLNTPRSYGYTF
16,.,TRBJ2-2,TRBV9,CASSVSPGFNTGELFF
15,.,TRBJ2-2,TRBV27,CASSQSWANTGELFF
15,TRBD1,TRBJ2-7,TRBV7-8,CASTIRTGGAHEQYF
15,TRBD2,TRBJ2-1,TRBV11-3,CASSLGTTSVNEQFF
14,TRBD1,TRBJ1-1,TRBV3-1/TRBV3-2,CASSLTGQGTEAFF
11,.,TRBJ1-6,TRBV12-3/TRBV12-4,CASSFLGPLHF
18,TRBD2,TRBJ2-7,TRBV30,CAWSITAFNSGSWDEQYF
15,TRBD1,TRBJ2-4,TRBV10-2,CASRDDRGAKNIQYF
13,TRBD1,TRBJ2-7,TRBV2,CASRRQGGYEQYF
16,.,TRBJ2-2,TRBV28,CASRPTDRRNTGELFF
18,TRBD2,TRBJ2-2,TRBV2,CASSVSPPLAANTGELFF
16,TRBD1,TRBJ2-7,TRBV4-1,CASSQEPQGASYEQYF
14,TRBD1,TRBJ1-2,TRBV24-1,CATSVDRGNYGYTF
14,.,TRBJ1-1,TRBV10-3,CAISEQRFNTEAFF
13,.,TRBJ1-6,TRBV18,CASSPSVNSPLHF
12,.,TRBJ1-1,TRBV21-1,CASSPRTSEAFF
15,.,TRBJ2-1,TRBV2,CASSGGAGFYGEQFF
14,.,TRBJ2-1,TRBV3-1/TRBV3-2,CASSPRVRRDEQFF
15,TRBD1,TRBJ2-7,TRBV27,CASPSIGQDPYEQYF
14,TRBD2,TRBJ2-3,TRBV5-1,CASSPVGLAGHLDF
12,.,TRBJ1-1,TRBV11-2,CASHQRGNGAFF
14,TRBD2,TRBJ2-3,TRBV2,CASSSRGGADTQYF
15,.,TRBJ1-5,TRBV7-6,CASSLYQGRNQPQHF
16,TRBD1,TRBJ1-6,TRBV19,CASSISGTGNSSPLHF
15,TRBD1,TRBJ2-7,TRBV4-2,CASSQVVGQGYEQYF
16,TRBD2,TRBJ2-3,TRBV2,CASSDPSGGGTDTQYF
17,TRBD1,TRBJ1-3,TRBV6-1,CASSGSTGAETGNTIYF
12,.,TRBJ2-2,TRBV6-5,CASSYLTGELFF
12,.,TRBJ2-1,TRBV28,CASSLGSQTQFF
16,.,TRBJ1-3,TRBV9,CASSVGAGNSGNTIYF
15,TRBD1,TRBJ2-5,TRBV30,CAWSRQGAYRETQYF
15,.,TRBJ2-1,TRBV9,CASGIGAVSYNEQFF
16,.,TRBJ1-6,TRBV7-9,CASSFRGLTNNSPLHF
14,.,TRBJ2-1,TRBV30,CAWRGGRAYNEQFF
14,TRBD1,TRBJ2-7,TRBV2,CASILDRGNYEQYF
15,TRBD1,TRBJ2-7,TRBV30,CAWKVWDRAAYEQYF
14,TRBD2,TRBJ2-1,TRBV7-9,CASSVSGGALRQFF
17,TRBD1,TRBJ2-1,TRBV7-9,CASSAYGGQGIFNEQFF
15,.,TRBJ2-3,TRBV5-1,CASSLQGTDTDTQYF
17,TRBD2,TRBJ2-3,TRBV7-3,CASSLTSGGISTDTQYF
15,TRBD2,TRBJ2-3,TRBV5-8,CASTLRGASTDTQYF
19,TRBD2,TRBJ2-7,TRBV4-1,CASSQGYGRKREKRYEQYF
11,.,TRBJ2-5,TRBV6-5,CASSFGESQYF